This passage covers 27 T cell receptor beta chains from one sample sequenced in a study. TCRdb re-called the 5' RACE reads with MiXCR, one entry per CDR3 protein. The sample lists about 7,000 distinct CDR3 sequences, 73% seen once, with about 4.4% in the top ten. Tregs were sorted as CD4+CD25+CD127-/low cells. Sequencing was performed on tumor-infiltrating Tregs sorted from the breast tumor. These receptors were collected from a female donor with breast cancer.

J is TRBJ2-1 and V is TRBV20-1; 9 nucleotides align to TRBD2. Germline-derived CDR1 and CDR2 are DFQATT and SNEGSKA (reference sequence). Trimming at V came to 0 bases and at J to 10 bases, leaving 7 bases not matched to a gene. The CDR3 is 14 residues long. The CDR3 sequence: CSAREVAGAGEQFF. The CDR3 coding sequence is TGCAGTGCTAGAGAAGTAGCGGGGGCTGGGGAGCAGTTCTTC.

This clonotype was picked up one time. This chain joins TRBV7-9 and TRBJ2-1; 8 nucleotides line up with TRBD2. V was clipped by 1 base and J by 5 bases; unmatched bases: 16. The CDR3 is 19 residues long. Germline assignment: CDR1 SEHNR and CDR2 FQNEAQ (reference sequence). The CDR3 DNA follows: TGTGCCAGCAGCTTAGGCTCCGGGACTAGTACTCGCACACACAATGAGCAGTTCTTC. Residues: CASSLGSGTSTRTHNEQFF.

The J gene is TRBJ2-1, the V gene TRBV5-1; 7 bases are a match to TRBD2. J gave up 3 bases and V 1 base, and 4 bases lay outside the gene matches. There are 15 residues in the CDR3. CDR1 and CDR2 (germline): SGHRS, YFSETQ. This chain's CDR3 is CASSLSLAVYNEQFF. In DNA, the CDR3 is TGCGCCAGCAGCTTGTCCCTAGCGGTCTACAATGAGCAGTTCTTC.

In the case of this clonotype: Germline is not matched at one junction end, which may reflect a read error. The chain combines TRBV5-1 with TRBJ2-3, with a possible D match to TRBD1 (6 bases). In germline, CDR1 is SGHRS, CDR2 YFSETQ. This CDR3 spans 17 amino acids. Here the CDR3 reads CTSSIRAPDGQTDTQYF. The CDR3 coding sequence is TGCACCAGCAGCATCAGGGCCCCCGACGGACAGACAGATACGCAGTATTTT.

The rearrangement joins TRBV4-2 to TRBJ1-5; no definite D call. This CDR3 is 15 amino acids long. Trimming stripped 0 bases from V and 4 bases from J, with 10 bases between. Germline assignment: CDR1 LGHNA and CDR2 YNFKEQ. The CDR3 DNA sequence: TGTGCCAGCAGCCAAGATCCCGTGGTGAATCAGCCCCAGCATTTT. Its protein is CASSQDPVVNQPQHF.

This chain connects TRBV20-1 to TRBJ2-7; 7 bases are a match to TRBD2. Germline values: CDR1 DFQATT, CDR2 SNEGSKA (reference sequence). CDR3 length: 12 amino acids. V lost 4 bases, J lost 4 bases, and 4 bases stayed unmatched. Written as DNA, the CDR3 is TGCAGTGCTACCAACGGGGGGTACGAGCAGTACTTC. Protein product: CSATNGGYEQYF.

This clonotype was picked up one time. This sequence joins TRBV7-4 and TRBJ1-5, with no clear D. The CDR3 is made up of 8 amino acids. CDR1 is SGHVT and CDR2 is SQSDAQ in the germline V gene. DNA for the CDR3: TGTGACGTTCGGGTCCAGCATTTT. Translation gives CDVRVQHF.

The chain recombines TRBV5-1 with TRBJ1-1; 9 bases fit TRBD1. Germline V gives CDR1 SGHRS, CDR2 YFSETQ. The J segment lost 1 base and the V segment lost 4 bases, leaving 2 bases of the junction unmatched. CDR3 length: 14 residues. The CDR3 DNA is TGCGCCAGCAGCCGGACAGGGGAGAACACTGAAGCTTTCTTT. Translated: CASSRTGENTEAFF. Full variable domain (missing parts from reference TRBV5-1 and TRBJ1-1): KAGVTQTPRYLIKTRGQQVTLSCSPISGHRSVSWYQQTPGQGLQFLFEYFSETQRNKGNFPGRFSGRQFSNSRSEMNVSTLELGDSALYLCASSRTGENTEAFFGQGTRLTVV.

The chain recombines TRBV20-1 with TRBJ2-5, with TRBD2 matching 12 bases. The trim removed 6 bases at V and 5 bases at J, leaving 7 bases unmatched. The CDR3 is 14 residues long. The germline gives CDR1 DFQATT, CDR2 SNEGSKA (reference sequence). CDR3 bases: TGCAGTGCCCTAGCGGGGGGGCCGGGGGAGACCCAGTACTTC. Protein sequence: CSALAGGPGETQYF.

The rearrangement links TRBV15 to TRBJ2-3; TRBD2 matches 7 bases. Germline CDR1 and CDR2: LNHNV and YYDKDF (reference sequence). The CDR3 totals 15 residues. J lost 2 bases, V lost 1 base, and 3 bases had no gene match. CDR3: CATSRGGLSTDTQYF. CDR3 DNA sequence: TGTGCCACCAGCAGAGGGGGACTATCCACAGATACGCAGTATTTT.

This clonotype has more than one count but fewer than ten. The CDR3 DNA reads as TGCAGTGCCCGAGGGGGGGAATACGAGCAGTACTTC. Its translation is CSARGGEYEQYF. The chain combines TRBV20-1 with TRBJ2-7, with D possibly matching TRBD2 (7 bases). In germline, CDR1 is DFQATT, CDR2 SNEGSKA (reference sequence). The CDR3 sequence is 12 residues long. V lost 6 bases and J 4 bases, leaving 13 bases between the germline ends.

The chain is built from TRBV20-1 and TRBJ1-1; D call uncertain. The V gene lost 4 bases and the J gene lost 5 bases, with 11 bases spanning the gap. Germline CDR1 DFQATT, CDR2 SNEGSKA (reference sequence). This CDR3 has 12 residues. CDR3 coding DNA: TGCAGTGCTATAGACGTGGGGACTGAAGCTTTCTTT. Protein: CSAIDVGTEAFF.

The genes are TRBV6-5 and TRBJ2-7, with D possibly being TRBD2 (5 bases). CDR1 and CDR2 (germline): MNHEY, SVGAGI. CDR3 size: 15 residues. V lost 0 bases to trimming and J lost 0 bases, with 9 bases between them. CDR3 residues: CASSYSRVRSYEQYF. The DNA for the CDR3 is TGTGCCAGCAGTTACTCGAGGGTTCGCTCCTACGAGCAGTACTTC.

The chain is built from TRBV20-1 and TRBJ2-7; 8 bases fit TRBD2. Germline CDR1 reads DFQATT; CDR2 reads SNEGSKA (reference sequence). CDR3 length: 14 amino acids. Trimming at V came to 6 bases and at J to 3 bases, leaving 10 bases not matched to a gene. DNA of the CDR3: TGCAGTGCAAGTAGAATAGCGGGGAACTACGAGCAGTACTTC. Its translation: CSASRIAGNYEQYF.

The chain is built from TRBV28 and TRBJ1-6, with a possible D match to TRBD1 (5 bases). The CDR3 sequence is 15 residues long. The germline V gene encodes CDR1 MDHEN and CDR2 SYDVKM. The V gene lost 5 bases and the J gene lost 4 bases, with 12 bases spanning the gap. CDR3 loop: CASSTGPTYNSPLHF. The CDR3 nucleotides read TGTGCCAGCAGTACAGGACCCACGTATAATTCACCCCTCCACTTT.

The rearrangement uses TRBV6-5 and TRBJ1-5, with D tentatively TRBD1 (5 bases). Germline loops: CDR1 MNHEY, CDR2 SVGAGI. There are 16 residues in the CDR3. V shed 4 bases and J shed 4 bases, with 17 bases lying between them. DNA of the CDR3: TGTGCCAGCAGTTCTCATTCAGGGCCAAGTAATCAGCCCCAGCATTTT. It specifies CASSSHSGPSNQPQHF.

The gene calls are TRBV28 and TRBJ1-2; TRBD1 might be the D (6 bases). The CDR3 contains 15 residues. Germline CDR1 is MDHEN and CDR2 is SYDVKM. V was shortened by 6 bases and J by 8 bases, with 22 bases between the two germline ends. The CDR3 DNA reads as TGTGCCAGCAGCGAGGGGGGACCTTGGAGCTCGGGCTACACCTTC. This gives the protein CASSEGGPWSSGYTF.

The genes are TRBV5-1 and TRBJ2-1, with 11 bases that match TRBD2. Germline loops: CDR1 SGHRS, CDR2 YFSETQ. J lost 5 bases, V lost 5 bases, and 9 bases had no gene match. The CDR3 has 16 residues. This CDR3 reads CASRPRLAGGNNEQFF. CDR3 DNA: TGCGCCAGCAGACCCCGTCTAGCGGGGGGCAACAATGAGCAGTTCTTC.

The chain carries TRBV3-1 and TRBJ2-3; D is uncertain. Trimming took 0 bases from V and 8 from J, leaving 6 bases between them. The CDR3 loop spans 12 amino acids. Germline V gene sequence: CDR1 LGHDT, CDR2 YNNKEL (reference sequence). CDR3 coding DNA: TGTGCCAGCAGCCAAGATTGGCGTACGCAGTATTTT. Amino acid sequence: CASSQDWRTQYF.

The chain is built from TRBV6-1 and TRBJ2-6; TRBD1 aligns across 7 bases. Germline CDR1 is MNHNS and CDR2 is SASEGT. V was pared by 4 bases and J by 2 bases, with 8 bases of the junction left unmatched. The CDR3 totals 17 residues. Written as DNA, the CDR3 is TGTGCCAGCAGTGTGATCCAGGGGGACACTGGGGCCAACGTCCTGACTTTC. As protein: CASSVIQGDTGANVLTF.

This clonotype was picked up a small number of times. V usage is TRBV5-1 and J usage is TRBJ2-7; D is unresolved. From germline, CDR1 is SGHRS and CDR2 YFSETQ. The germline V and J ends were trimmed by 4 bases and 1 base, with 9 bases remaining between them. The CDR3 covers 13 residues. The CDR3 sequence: CASSPPASYEQYF. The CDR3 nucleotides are TGCGCCAGCAGCCCGCCGGCGTCCTACGAGCAGTACTTC.

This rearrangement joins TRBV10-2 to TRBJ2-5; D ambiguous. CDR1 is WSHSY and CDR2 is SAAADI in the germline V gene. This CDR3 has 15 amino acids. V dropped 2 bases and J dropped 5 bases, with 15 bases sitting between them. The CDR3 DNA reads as TGCGCCAGCAGTGAGCCCCCCAGTTTGCTGGAGACCCAGTACTTC. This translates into CASSEPPSLLETQYF.

CDR3 sequence: CASSLLAAEGYNEQFF. CDR3 DNA: TGCGCCAGCAGCTTGTTGGCGGCGGAGGGATACAATGAGCAGTTCTTC. The chain recombines TRBV5-1 with TRBJ2-1, with D possibly being TRBD2 (6 bases). This CDR3 comprises 16 residues. Per germline, CDR1 SGHRS and CDR2 YFSETQ. The V end was cut by 1 base, the J end by 4 bases, with 15 bases between.

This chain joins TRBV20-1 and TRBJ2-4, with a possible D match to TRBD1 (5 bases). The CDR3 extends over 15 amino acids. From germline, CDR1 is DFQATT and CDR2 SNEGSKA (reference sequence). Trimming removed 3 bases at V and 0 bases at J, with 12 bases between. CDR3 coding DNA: TGCAGTGCTAGTGCGACAGCTATAGCCAAAAACATTCAGTACTTC. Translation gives CSASATAIAKNIQYF.

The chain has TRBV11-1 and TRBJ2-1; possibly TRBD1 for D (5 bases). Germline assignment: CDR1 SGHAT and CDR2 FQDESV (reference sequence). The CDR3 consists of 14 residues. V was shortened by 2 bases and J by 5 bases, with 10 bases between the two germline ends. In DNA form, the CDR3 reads TGTGCCAGCAGCTTACAGGGTGGGGACAATGAGCAGTTCTTC. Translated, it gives CASSLQGGDNEQFF.

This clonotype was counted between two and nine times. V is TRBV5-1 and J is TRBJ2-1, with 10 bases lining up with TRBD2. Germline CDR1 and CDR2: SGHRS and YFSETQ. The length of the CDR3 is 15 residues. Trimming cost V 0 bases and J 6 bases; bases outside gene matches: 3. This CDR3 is CASSLGLAGSNEQFF. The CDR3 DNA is TGCGCCAGCAGCTTGGGACTAGCGGGCTCCAATGAGCAGTTCTTC. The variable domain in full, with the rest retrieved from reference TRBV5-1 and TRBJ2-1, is KAGVTQTPRYLIKTRGQQVTLSCSPISGHRSVSWYQQTPGQGLQFLFEYFSETQRNKGNFPGRFSGRQFSNSRSEMNVSTLELGDSALYLCASSLGLAGSNEQFFGPGTRLTVL.

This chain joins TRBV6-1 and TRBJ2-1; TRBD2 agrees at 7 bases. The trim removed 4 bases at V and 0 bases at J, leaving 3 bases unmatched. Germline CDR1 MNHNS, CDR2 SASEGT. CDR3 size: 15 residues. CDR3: CASSAGRSSYNEQFF. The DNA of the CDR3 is TGTGCCAGCAGTGCCGGGAGGAGCTCCTACAATGAGCAGTTCTTC.